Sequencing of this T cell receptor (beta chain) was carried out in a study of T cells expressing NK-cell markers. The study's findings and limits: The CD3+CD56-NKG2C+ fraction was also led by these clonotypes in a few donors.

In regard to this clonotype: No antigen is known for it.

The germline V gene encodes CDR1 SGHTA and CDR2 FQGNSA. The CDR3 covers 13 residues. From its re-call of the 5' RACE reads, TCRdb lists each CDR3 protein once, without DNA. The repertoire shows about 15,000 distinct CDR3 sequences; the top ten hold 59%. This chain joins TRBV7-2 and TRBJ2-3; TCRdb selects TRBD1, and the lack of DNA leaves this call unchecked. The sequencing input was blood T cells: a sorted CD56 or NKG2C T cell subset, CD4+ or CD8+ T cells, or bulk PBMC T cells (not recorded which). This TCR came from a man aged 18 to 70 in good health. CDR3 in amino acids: CASSFARGDTQYF.